This T cell receptor beta chain was captured in a study of shared clonotypes between healthy human individuals. In the study overall: Three plates each covered CD4 naive and memory; CD8 naive two, CD8 memory one.

Naive CD8 cells were CD45RO-negative, positively selected for CCR7, excluding terminally differentiated effector memory CD45RA+ cells. The repertoire was sequenced with immunoSEQ multiplex PCR; TCRdb's copy has only in-frame clones and lacks some. The sample shows around 2.1 million clones, more than 85% of them seen only once. Trimming pared 0 bases from V and 2 bases from J, leaving 8 bases between. CDR3 size: 14 residues. Germline loops: CDR1 ENHRY, CDR2 SYGVKD. A single count supports this clone. The sample comprised naive CD8+ T cells from PBMCs. V usage is TRBV10-3 and J usage is TRBJ2-7; weak D call: TRBD1 (5 bases). The clonotype was recovered from a man aged 18 to 35 in good health. Some clones in this sample may be carry-over from other donors' samples. CDR3 bases: TGTGCCATCAGTGAGTCGATACAGGCCTACGAGCAGTACTTC. As protein: CAISESIQAYEQYF.